This T cell receptor beta chain was observed in a study of blood T cell repertoires in COVID-19. Turning to the study itself: Samples came from the United States, Italy and Spain, spanning acute and convalescent COVID-19.

Trimming took 2 bases from V and 5 from J; bases not matched to a gene: 5. The CDR3 length is 15 residues. From germline, CDR1 is SGHTA and CDR2 FQGTGA. Measured with immunoSEQ multiplex PCR; TCRdb has only the in-frame clones, and not every one. The sample shows around 450,000 clones, roughly 87% of them seen only once. The source is a woman aged 18-30 years with acute COVID-19. The gene calls are TRBV7-3 and TRBJ2-1; the match to TRBD1 covers 8 bases. Material for sequencing was PBMCs or T cells enriched from blood (not recorded which). This CDR3 is CASSLQQGDHNEQFF. The DNA for the CDR3 is TGTGCCAGCAGCTTACAACAGGGGGACCACAATGAGCAGTTCTTC.